These 14 T cell receptor beta chains were all obtained from the same sample, sequenced in a study of blood T cell repertoires in COVID-19. Sequencing was performed with immunoSEQ multiplex PCR; in TCRdb, only in-frame clones are kept and a portion is missing. The table has fewer than 350,000 clones, almost 90% seen once. Sequenced material: PBMCs or T cells enriched from blood (not recorded which). These receptors originate from a young woman with acute COVID-19.

This clone was seen at least ten times. The chain has TRBV5-8 and TRBJ2-5; D gene uncertain. V gave up 2 bases and J gave up 5 bases, with 13 bases separating them. The germline V gene has CDR1 SGHTS and CDR2 YDEGEE. The length of the CDR3 is 14 residues. CDR3 loop: CASSFWQDGETQYF. CDR3 coding DNA: TGTGCCAGCAGCTTCTGGCAAGACGGGGAGACCCAGTACTTC. Drawing the rest from reference TRBV5-8 and TRBJ2-5, the complete variable domain is EAGVTQSPTHLIKTRGQQATLRCSPISGHTSVYWYQQALGLGLQFLLWYDEGEERNRGNFPPRFSGRQFPNYSSELNVNALELEDSALYLCASSFWQDGETQYFGPGTRLLVL.

The rearrangement uses TRBV30 and TRBJ1-3, with 9 nucleotides matching TRBD1. There are 14 residues in the CDR3. Losses at the gene ends were 3 bases for V and 4 bases for J; bases not matched to a gene: 4. Per the germline V gene, CDR1 is GTSNPN and CDR2 is SVGIG (reference sequence). The CDR3 coding sequence is TGTGCCTGGAGAGGGACAGGGAGGGGAAACACCATATATTTT. Translation gives CAWRGTGRGNTIYF. The whole variable domain, filled in from reference TRBV30 and TRBJ1-3, reads SQTIHQWPATLVQPVGSPLSLECTVEGTSNPNLYWYRQAAGRGLQLLFYSVGIGQISSEVPQNLSASRPQDRQFILSSKKLLLSDSGFYLCAWRGTGRGNTIYFGEGSWLTVV.

J is TRBJ2-7 and V is TRBV12-3 or TRBV12-4; D possibly corresponds to TRBD1 (6 bases). V lost 3 bases, J lost 6 bases, and 9 bases lay in between. The CDR3 runs 12 residues. The CDR3: CASSFHRAEQYF. In DNA, the CDR3 is TGTGCCAGCAGTTTTCACAGGGCCGAGCAGTACTTC.

This clone was found a few times. The chain combines TRBV27 with TRBJ1-1; 9 nucleotides align to TRBD1. Unmatched junction bases numbered 4, after V lost 6 bases and J lost 5 bases. The V gene's germline CDR1 is MNHEY and CDR2 SMNVEV (reference sequence). This CDR3 has 13 residues. CDR3 bases: TGTGCCAGCAGGGGGACAGGGTGGACTGAAGCTTTCTTT. Translating gives CASRGTGWTEAFF.

The chain combines TRBV4-1 with TRBJ2-1; D ambiguous. The CDR3 totals 14 residues. Trimming pared 4 bases from V and 1 base from J, leaving 8 bases between. Germline V gene lookup returns CDR1 MGHRA and CDR2 YSYEKL. CDR3: CASSLRASYNEQFF. In nucleotides, the CDR3 is TGCGCCAGCAGCCTCCGAGCGTCCTACAATGAGCAGTTCTTC.

The chain employs TRBV7-2 and TRBJ1-1; 7 bases align to TRBD1. Germline values: CDR1 SGHTA, CDR2 FQGNSA. The CDR3 is 15 amino acids. With 2 bases clipped from V and 1 base from J, the junction kept 4 bases outside the gene matches. CDR3 residues: CASSLSGQRNTEAFF. Written as DNA, the CDR3 is TGTGCCAGCAGCTTATCGGGACAGAGGAACACTGAAGCTTTCTTT.

The rearrangement joins TRBV11-3 to TRBJ1-1; 7 nucleotides align to TRBD1. The CDR3 loop spans 13 amino acids. Unmatched junction bases numbered 0, after V lost 5 bases and J lost 0 bases. Germline V gene lookup returns CDR1 SGHNT and CDR2 YENEEA. CDR3: CASSQGVNTEAFF. The CDR3 DNA sequence: TGTGCCAGCAGCCAGGGGGTGAACACTGAAGCTTTCTTT. Full variable domain (outside the CDR3, taken from reference TRBV11-3 and TRBJ1-1): EAGVVQSPRYKIIEKKQPVAFWCNPISGHNTLYWYLQNLGQGPELLIRYENEEAVDDSQLPKDRFSAERLKGVDSTLKIQPAELGDSAVYLCASSQGVNTEAFFGQGTRLTVV.

Only one count was recorded for this clone. This chain links TRBV5-1 with TRBJ2-2, with a tentative D call TRBD1 (6 bases). This CDR3 spans 13 amino acids. Trimming stripped 6 bases from V and 3 bases from J, with 9 bases between. CDR1 is SGHRS and CDR2 is YFSETQ in the germline V gene. CDR3 DNA: TGCGCCAGCACAGGGGCGCACACCGGGGAGCTGTTTTTT. Protein sequence: CASTGAHTGELFF.

For the CDR3, the DNA is TGTGCCAGCAACACAGGGGCTGGAAACACCATATATTTT. Translated, it gives CASNTGAGNTIYF. V gene TRBV7-2 combines with J gene TRBJ1-3; 7 nucleotides align to TRBD1. CDR3 length: 13 residues. Germline V gene sequence: CDR1 SGHTA, CDR2 FQGNSA. V dropped 7 bases and J dropped 2; count of bases not matched to a gene: 2. Full variable domain (rest looked up from reference TRBV7-2 and TRBJ1-3): GAGVSQSPSNKVTEKGKDVELRCDPISGHTALYWYRQSLGQGLEFLIYFQGNSAPDKSGLPSDRFSAERTGGSVSTLTIQRTQQEDSAVYLCASNTGAGNTIYFGEGSWLTVV.

The rearrangement links TRBV12-5 to TRBJ1-2; D unclear. The CDR3 consists of 15 residues. Looked up from germline, CDR1 is LGHNT and CDR2 is FRNRAP. V was pared by 1 base and J by 4 bases, with 13 bases between. CDR3 region: CASGLGAAEVYGYTF. CDR3 DNA sequence: TGTGCTAGTGGTTTGGGCGCGGCCGAGGTCTATGGCTACACCTTC.

The chain links TRBV5-1 to TRBJ1-2, with 8 positions matching TRBD1. Losses at the gene ends were 5 bases for V and 7 bases for J; bases not matched to a gene: 10. CDR3 length: 14 residues. Germline V lookup: CDR1 SGHRS, CDR2 YFSETQ. In nucleotides, the CDR3 is TGCGCCAGCAGGGCCGACAGGGGCACGACTGGCTACACCTTC. Protein product: CASRADRGTTGYTF.

The chain combines TRBV10-2 with TRBJ1-3, with 9 bases that match TRBD1. V trimming: 10 bases; J trimming: 3 bases; junction bases outside the gene matches: 7. Germline loops: CDR1 WSHSY, CDR2 SAAADI. The CDR3 sequence is 14 residues long. CDR3: CATAEGQGGNTIYF. CDR3 nucleotide sequence: TGCGCCACCGCTGAGGGACAGGGTGGAAACACCATATATTTT.

This chain links TRBV11-2 with TRBJ2-7; 10 bases map to TRBD2. The CDR3 has 17 residues. Germline loops: CDR1 SGHAT, CDR2 FQNNGV. The V and J ends lost 0 bases and 4 bases, in that order; junction bases with no gene match: 9. Written as DNA, the CDR3 is TGTGCCAGCAGCTTAGACCGGACTAGCGGTCTGGGTTACGAGCAGTACTTC. Protein: CASSLDRTSGLGYEQYF.

This clone was found a few times. CDR3: CASSLDGQGAYEQYF. CDR3 bases: TGCGCCAGCAGCCTAGATGGACAGGGGGCCTACGAGCAGTACTTC. The V gene is TRBV5-1, the J gene TRBJ2-7, with 10 bases identical to TRBD1. CDR3 length: 15 residues. CDR1 and CDR2 from the germline V gene are SGHRS and YFSETQ. The V gene end was trimmed by 4 bases and the J gene end by 2 bases; junction bases not matched to a gene: 6. The variable domain in full, completed from reference TRBV5-1 and TRBJ2-7, reads KAGVTQTPRYLIKTRGQQVTLSCSPISGHRSVSWYQQTPGQGLQFLFEYFSETQRNKGNFPGRFSGRQFSNSRSEMNVSTLELGDSALYLCASSLDGQGAYEQYFGPGTRLTVT.